This TCR beta chain appears in the sequencing data of a study of somatic mutations in cytotoxic T cells in rheumatoid arthritis (dated by TCRdb to the late 2010s). Regarding the research as a whole: Peripheral blood (roughly 33 ml EDTA) was collected from patients immediately after diagnosis and before any treatment began. Sorted V beta1+ cells also underwent TCRB sequencing, and some V beta antibody-stained T-cell populations were flow-sorted at nearly 100% purity on a FACSAria II or Sony SH800. Whether expanded CD8+ T-cell clones in untreated, newly diagnosed rheumatoid arthritis carry somatic mutations was the study question, and clonality was characterized with TCRB deep sequencing. TCRB deep sequencing covered some 60 patients with rheumatoid arthritis along with 20 to 25 healthy controls. The median ages of the patient and control groups were essentially identical.

TCRB CDR3 sequencing used the immunoSEQ assay on genomic DNA. The original pipeline was this. Only a few patient CD8+ clones larger than 1% matched published virus-specific TCRB sequences when compared against them. Only productive TCRB rearrangements were included in the analyses. A clone was defined by a unique TCRB CDR3 sequence, and clonality was computed as a productive clonality index based on Shannon entropy. Repertoire overlap for a pair of samples was computed from each clone's template counts relative to total templates per sample. A correlation with a Spearman r of roughly 0.61 was found between V-gene usage by flow cytometry and V-gene usage by TCRB sequencing. The source is immuneACCESS, and TCRdb retained only in-frame sequences with V and J called. Part of the clones is not carried over; for the studies checked, unresolved V genes explain less than half of this, and the remainder is unexplained. Clonal size and the V and J genes are those of that table, whereas D and trimming came from the DNA. This sample holds more than 15,000 clones; approximately 84% were observed only once. The ten top clones hold approximately 19% of the sample.

The study at large found these results: Rheumatoid arthritis patients and age-matched healthy controls did not significantly differ in CD8+ T-cell clonality. An increase of CD8+ clonality with age was seen in patients (Spearman r of about 0.49) but not in healthy controls. No adjustment for multiple comparisons was made for the slight TRBV07 underrepresentation in patients. The expanded CD8+ clones had unknown antigen targets, and not appearing in virus-specific databases did not rule out that they were virus-specific. In about an eighth of the 65 patients the largest CD8+ clone exceeded 20% of CD8+ cells, and several identical CD8+ TCRB sequences were shared between blood and synovial fluid.

This clone showed up just a few times. The specificity of this receptor is unknown. Per-base quality was not reported, and no clone a single base away is much larger than it. Sequences LGHNT (CDR1) and FRNRAP (CDR2) are obtained from the germline V gene. V loses 7 bases of germline sequence and J loses 3 bases, and the interval between the two ends is 13 bases. The CDR3 numbers 13 residues from cysteine through phenylalanine. The CDR3 DNA has 39 bases and is translated from base 1. On an AutoMACS, CD4+ and CD8+ cells were isolated via positive magnetic bead selection, and their purity was verified by flow cytometry. A TCR V beta antibody panel was used in flow cytometry to screen first for clonal expansions, which were then characterized by TCRB deep sequencing of sorted CD8+ fractions. Isolation of peripheral blood mononuclear cells was done through Ficoll-Paque PLUS density gradient separation. DNA from CD4-enriched, CD8-enriched or PBMC samples was extracted using Nucleospin Tissue or Tissue XS kits and then quantified on a Qubit 2.0 fluorometer.

The chain couples TRBV12-5 to TRBJ2-7; a weak D assignment points to TRBD2 (5 bases agree). Sequencing was performed on CD8+ T cells sorted from blood. The receptor was isolated from an adult with rheumatoid arthritis. The CDR3 corresponds to CASAISGRYEQYF. The nucleotides read TGTGCTAGTGCAATAAGCGGACGCTACGAGCAGTACTTC.